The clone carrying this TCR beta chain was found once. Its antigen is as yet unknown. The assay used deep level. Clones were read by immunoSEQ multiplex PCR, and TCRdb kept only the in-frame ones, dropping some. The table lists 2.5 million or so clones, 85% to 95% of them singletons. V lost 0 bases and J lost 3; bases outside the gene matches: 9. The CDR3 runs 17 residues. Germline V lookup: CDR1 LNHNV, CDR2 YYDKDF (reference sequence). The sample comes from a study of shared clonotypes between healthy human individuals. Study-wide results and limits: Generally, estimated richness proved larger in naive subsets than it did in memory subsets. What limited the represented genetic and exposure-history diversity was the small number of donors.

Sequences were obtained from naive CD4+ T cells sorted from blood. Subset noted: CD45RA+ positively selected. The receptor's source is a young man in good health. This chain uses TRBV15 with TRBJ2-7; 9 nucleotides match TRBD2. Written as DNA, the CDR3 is TGTGCCACCAGCAGAGATACTTTAGCGGGAGCTCGCTACGAGCAGTACTTC. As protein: CATSRDTLAGARYEQYF.